This TCR beta chain emerged from a study of metastatic and nonmetastatic thyroid tumors. Germline values: CDR1 MDHEN, CDR2 SYDVKM. V lost 6 bases and J lost 2, with 17 bases in between. The CDR3 consists of 16 residues. TCRdb reanalyzed the PCR reads via MiXCR. Among roughly 30,000 clones listed, roughly 3.5% were seen once. Treatment of any kind had been given to no patient before thyroid surgery. Sequenced material: blood. The rearrangement links TRBV28 to TRBJ1-5, with D maybe TRBD1 (6 bases). This receptor was identified in a male donor with papillary thyroid cancer or a benign thyroid nodule (not recorded which). Some clones in this sample may be carry-over from other donors' samples. The DNA for the CDR3 is TGTGCCAGCAGCACAGGGCGGCGAGGAGGCAATCAGCCCCAGCATTTT. Protein sequence: CASSTGRRGGNQPQHF.